Shown below are 6 T cell receptor beta chains from a single sample sequenced in a study of cytomegalovirus exposure and HLA in healthy donors. In the PCR, 60 Vbeta and 13 Jbeta primers were used. Profiling relied on immunoSEQ multiplex PCR, and the TCRdb table lists in-frame clones only, not all of them. The repertoire holds roughly 130,000 clones, with about three quarters as singletons. What was sequenced was PBMCs. These receptor sequences come from a man in his forties or fifties in good health and CMV-seropositive.

This clone has just one count. The rearrangement links TRBV15 to TRBJ1-2; D is undetermined. The CDR3 has 12 residues. CDR1 and CDR2 (germline): LNHNV, YYDKDF (reference sequence). The germline V and J ends were trimmed by 6 bases and 0 bases, with 5 bases remaining between them. The chain's CDR3 is CATSEANYGYTF. For the CDR3, the DNA is TGTGCCACCAGTGAGGCTAACTATGGCTACACCTTC.

The gene calls are TRBV5-1 and TRBJ2-6; 9 positions match TRBD1. Germline values: CDR1 SGHRS, CDR2 YFSETQ. The CDR3 loop spans 15 amino acids. V was pared by 3 bases and J by 2 bases, with 0 bases of the junction left unmatched. The CDR3 region is CASSWDRAGANVLTF. CDR3 DNA: TGCGCCAGCAGCTGGGACAGGGCTGGGGCCAACGTCCTGACTTTC. Variable domain in full (rest from reference TRBV5-1 and TRBJ2-6): KAGVTQTPRYLIKTRGQQVTLSCSPISGHRSVSWYQQTPGQGLQFLFEYFSETQRNKGNFPGRFSGRQFSNSRSEMNVSTLELGDSALYLCASSWDRAGANVLTFGAGSRLTVL.

This clone showed up just a few times. The chain recombines TRBV5-6 with TRBJ2-1, with TRBD2 matching over 15 bases. The CDR3 contains 18 residues. V shed 4 bases and J 8 bases; nucleotides not matched to a gene: 13. From germline, CDR1 is SGHDT and CDR2 YYEEEE. CDR3 loop: CASSLGLAGGLRRDEQFF. CDR3 sequence (DNA): TGTGCCAGCAGCCTCGGACTAGCGGGAGGGCTGAGGCGCGATGAGCAGTTCTTC. Drawing the rest from reference TRBV5-6 and TRBJ2-1, the complete variable domain is DAGVTQSPTHLIKTRGQQVTLRCSPKSGHDTVSWYQQALGQGPQFIFQYYEEEERQRGNFPDRFSGHQFPNYSSELNVNALLLGDSALYLCASSLGLAGGLRRDEQFFGPGTRLTVL.

About this clone: Mismatch with germline at one junction end may stem from a read error. The gene calls are TRBV10-2 and TRBJ2-1; D might be TRBD2 (6 bases). Germline CDR1 WSHSY, CDR2 SAAADI. The CDR3 consists of 12 residues. CDR3 in amino acids: CASRDRGNEQFF. The CDR3 DNA reads as TGCGCCAGCCGTGACCGGGGGAATGAGCAGTTCTTC.

The CDR3 DNA follows: TGTGCCAGCAGGTTTTCGGGGACAGCCCAGCCCCAGCATTTT. It is translated as CASRFSGTAQPQHF. This chain links TRBV27 with TRBJ1-5, with 7 bases that match TRBD1. V was pared by 6 bases and J by 7 bases, with 9 bases of the junction left unmatched. This CDR3 has 14 amino acids. The germline gives CDR1 MNHEY, CDR2 SMNVEV (reference sequence).

The chain has TRBV2 and TRBJ2-2; 10 nucleotides match TRBD1. V was clipped by 6 bases and J by 7 bases; unmatched bases: 8. Per the germline V gene, CDR1 is SNHLY and CDR2 is FYNNEI. CDR3 length equals 15 residues. CDR3 amino acids: CASRAGTGAIGELFF. In DNA form, the CDR3 reads TGTGCCAGCAGGGCCGGGACAGGGGCGATCGGGGAGCTGTTTTTT.